This section outlines one T cell receptor beta chain sequence together with its context. TCRdb keeps only in-frame clones here, not all; method: immunoSEQ multiplex PCR. The sample lists 150,000 or so clones; approximately 94% were seen once. V was pared by 6 bases and J by 4 bases, with 9 bases between. Per the germline V gene, CDR1 is WNHNN and CDR2 is SYGVQD (reference sequence). The CDR3 consists of 12 residues. This entry belongs to a study of control samples from healthy donors and cancer patients. The sample comprised blood. The chain has TRBV10-1 and TRBJ1-2, with D hard to call. The TCR sequence derives from a young man in good health. In nucleotides, the CDR3 is TGCGCCAGCAGCAACGGACGCTATGGCTACACCTTC. Translating it yields CASSNGRYGYTF.